This entry lists 13 T cell receptor beta chains sequenced from one sample in a study of cytomegalovirus exposure and HLA in healthy donors. With 60 Vbeta and 13 Jbeta primers, the PCR was carried out. Using immunoSEQ multiplex PCR, the repertoire was profiled, and TCRdb retains in-frame clones only, with some absent. The sample records nearly 110,000 clones, over 70% being singletons. Sequencing was performed on PBMCs. The receptors were sampled from a boy between 5 and 17 years old in good health and CMV-seronegative.

The CDR3 nucleotides are TGTGCCTGGGCAACCGGGACAGGGGTGGGTCAGCCCCAGCATTTT. It specifies CAWATGTGVGQPQHF. The chain uses TRBV30 and TRBJ1-5; 10 bases are a match to TRBD1. This CDR3 has 15 amino acids. Trimming removed 5 bases from V and 6 bases from J; junction bases left unmatched: 10. Germline CDR1 reads GTSNPN; CDR2 reads SVGIG (reference sequence). The full variable domain, its missing parts supplied by reference TRBV30 and TRBJ1-5, is SQTIHQWPATLVQPVGSPLSLECTVEGTSNPNLYWYRQAAGRGLQLLFYSVGIGQISSEVPQNLSASRPQDRQFILSSKKLLLSDSGFYLCAWATGTGVGQPQHFGDGTRLSIL.

The chain recombines TRBV9 with TRBJ2-5; TRBD2 is a possible D gene (5 bases). The CDR3 has 13 residues. The V and J ends lost 5 bases and 4 bases respectively, with 12 bases between them. Looked up from germline, CDR1 is SGDLS and CDR2 is YYNGEE. DNA for the CDR3: TGTGCCAGCAGTACCGGGAACTCAGAGACCCAGTACTTC. It encodes CASSTGNSETQYF.

The V gene is TRBV5-4, the J gene TRBJ1-1, with 7 positions matching TRBD1. Per germline, CDR1 SGHNT and CDR2 YYREEE (reference sequence). The CDR3 runs to 13 residues. V shed 4 bases, J shed 4 bases, and the junction held 4 bases outside the gene matches. The CDR3 bases are TGTGCCAGCAGCCTGACAGGGTCCACTGAAGCTTTCTTT. This gives the protein CASSLTGSTEAFF.

The table lists this clone with a count of one. This chain joins TRBV18 and TRBJ2-7; the match to TRBD2 covers 7 bases. From germline, CDR1 is KGHSH and CDR2 LQKENI. The CDR3 sequence is 16 residues long. V lost 1 base and J lost 0; bases outside the gene matches: 6. The CDR3 region is CASSPLKRGSSYEQYF. The DNA of the CDR3 is TGTGCCAGCTCACCACTCAAGCGGGGAAGCTCCTACGAGCAGTACTTC.

This clone was recorded a few times. The chain combines TRBV19 with TRBJ2-7; D is undetermined. This CDR3 has 13 residues. V was pared by 6 bases and J by 0 bases, with 9 bases between. Germline CDR1 LNHDA, CDR2 SQIVND (reference sequence). This CDR3 reads CASRETGSYEQYF. The CDR3 nucleotides read TGTGCCAGTAGGGAGACTGGCTCCTACGAGCAGTACTTC.

This chain joins TRBV5-6 and TRBJ2-7, with 9 bases matching TRBD1. Germline V gene lookup returns CDR1 SGHDT and CDR2 YYEEEE. The CDR3 loop spans 18 amino acids. The V and J ends lost 0 bases and 3 bases, in that order; junction bases with no gene match: 13. In DNA form, the CDR3 reads TGTGCCAGCAGCTTGGGGGTAAGGGCTGGGACAGGGAACTACGAGCAGTACTTC. Encoded protein: CASSLGVRAGTGNYEQYF.

The chain is built from TRBV7-2 and TRBJ2-7; 11 nucleotides match TRBD2. The CDR3 spans 16 residues. CDR1 and CDR2 (germline): SGHTA, FQGNSA. V gave up 1 base and J gave up 4 bases; unmatched junction bases: 6. The CDR3 reads CASSLDSGRAAYEQYF. CDR3 DNA: TGTGCCAGCAGCTTAGATAGCGGGAGGGCCGCGTACGAGCAGTACTTC.

A note on this clone: Since the CDR3 does not end with the conserved phenylalanine or tryptophan, this likely comes from a read error. The DNA is left out, because the CDR3 cannot be placed on it with certainty; the CDR3 is given as TCRdb lists it. This chain connects TRBV15 to TRBJ1-2; no DNA check was done on the table's D call, TRBD1. In germline, CDR1 is LNHNV, CDR2 YYDKDF (reference sequence). The CDR3 length equals 16 residues, ends included. The CDR3 sequence is CATSRGEDRAQNGYTV.

CDR3 coding DNA: TGTGCCAGCAGCCAAGAGAGGAGGACTGAAGCTTTCTTT. Residues: CASSQERRTEAFF. This chain uses TRBV14 with TRBJ1-1; no clear D. Germline V lookup: CDR1 SGHDN, CDR2 FVKESK. The CDR3 covers 13 residues. Trimming pared 0 bases from V and 5 bases from J, leaving 7 bases between.

The chain carries TRBV5-1 and TRBJ2-7; a possible D gene is TRBD2 (6 bases). The germline gives CDR1 SGHRS, CDR2 YFSETQ. The CDR3 covers 15 residues. V was trimmed by 4 bases and J by 5 bases, leaving 19 bases between them. The CDR3 DNA reads TGCGCCAGCAGCCCTGGGGCAGGGTGGGGGGACGAGCAGTACTTC. Translated: CASSPGAGWGDEQYF.

The genes are TRBV29-1 and TRBJ1-1, with D possibly matching TRBD1 (6 bases). CDR1 SQVTM and CDR2 ANQGSEA come from the germline V gene. V was shortened by 7 bases and J by 4 bases, with 22 bases between the two germline ends. The CDR3 extends over 15 amino acids. CDR3 nucleotides: TGCAGCGCGGTTGGCCCAGGGGCCTCGGGCACTGAAGCTTTCTTT. Translating it yields CSAVGPGASGTEAFF.

The chain combines TRBV15 with TRBJ2-1; 10 bases agree with TRBD1. V trimming: 2 bases; J trimming: 7 bases; junction bases outside the gene matches: 2. The length of the CDR3 is 14 residues. Germline V CDR1 and CDR2: LNHNV, YYDKDF (reference sequence). CDR3 coding DNA: TGTGCCACCAGCAGATCGGACAGGGGGAATGAGCAGTTCTTC. This translates into CATSRSDRGNEQFF.

This chain uses TRBV6-5 with TRBJ2-7; the match to TRBD2 covers 7 bases. This CDR3 has 14 residues. CDR1 is MNHEY, CDR2 SVGAGI, per germline. V was clipped by 5 bases and J by 3 bases; unmatched bases: 7. The CDR3 reads CASSLAVGGYEQYF. The CDR3 nucleotides are TGTGCCAGCAGTCTAGCGGTGGGGGGCTACGAGCAGTACTTC.